One sample yielded the 17 T cell receptor beta chains listed below, sequenced in a study of OX40 agonist ivuxolimab in advanced cancers. Measured with immunoSEQ multiplex PCR; TCRdb has only the in-frame clones, and not every one. This table has around 62,000 clones, roughly nine tenths appearing once. Source: CD4+ or CD8+ T cells sorted from blood, taken in a trial of the OX40 agonist ivuxolimab. The receptors come from an adult with an advanced solid tumor such as melanoma, head and neck, liver or kidney cancer.

J is TRBJ1-4 and V is TRBV5-8; D gene unclear. Germline CDR1 SGHTS, CDR2 YDEGEE. Trimming took 7 bases from V and 7 from J, leaving 14 bases between them. CDR3 size: 13 residues. CDR3 region: CASRGNLVEKLFF. CDR3 in DNA: TGTGCCAGCCGAGGGAACCTAGTTGAAAAACTGTTTTTT.

This clone has only one observation. The rearrangement links TRBV7-8 to TRBJ2-1; 9 nucleotides match TRBD2. Per the germline V gene, CDR1 is SGHVS and CDR2 is FQNEAQ. Unmatched junction bases numbered 11, after V lost 5 bases and J lost 0 bases. The CDR3 is made up of 18 amino acids. The CDR3, as DNA: TGTGCCAGCAGCCAGGGGTGGTTAGCGGGGGTCTCCTACAATGAGCAGTTCTTC. Residues: CASSQGWLAGVSYNEQFF.

The chain is built from TRBV7-8 and TRBJ2-1, with D perhaps TRBD2 (6 bases). Trimming pared 3 bases from V and 1 base from J, leaving 7 bases between. Germline CDR1 and CDR2: SGHVS and FQNEAQ. The CDR3 totals 14 residues. CDR3: CASSLGGSYNEQFF. CDR3 in DNA: TGTGCCAGCAGCTTGGGAGGTTCCTACAATGAGCAGTTCTTC.

The chain is built from TRBV28 and TRBJ1-5; 10 positions match TRBD1. There are 17 residues in the CDR3. The germline gives CDR1 MDHEN, CDR2 SYDVKM. The ends lost 3 bases at V and 3 bases at J; junction bases unmatched: 8. CDR3 sequence reads: CASSLAGTGASNQPQHF. In nucleotides, the CDR3 is TGTGCCAGCAGTTTGGCTGGGACAGGGGCCTCCAATCAGCCCCAGCATTTT.

In this sample, this clone turned up a few times. The CDR3 region is CAVRASGSNEQFF. CDR3 DNA sequence: TGTGCCGTTCGGGCTAGCGGGAGTAATGAGCAGTTCTTC. This chain links TRBV27 with TRBJ2-1, with TRBD2 identical over 10 bases. Looked up from germline, CDR1 is MNHEY and CDR2 is SMNVEV (reference sequence). The CDR3 length is 13 residues. With V trimmed by 11 bases and J by 7 bases, 8 bases remained unmatched.

The CDR3 here is CASSEAGGLNEQFF. In DNA, the CDR3 is TGTGCCAGCAGTGAGGCAGGGGGTTTGAATGAGCAGTTCTTC. This chain links TRBV25-1 with TRBJ2-1, with 7 bases lining up with TRBD1. V lost 3 bases, J lost 7 bases, and 6 bases stayed unmatched. The CDR3 sequence is 14 residues long. Per the germline V gene, CDR1 is MGHDK and CDR2 is SYGVNS.

The chain recombines TRBV29-1 with TRBJ2-7; 8 bases align to TRBD1. The CDR3 loop spans 15 amino acids. V lost 0 bases, J lost 2 bases, and 6 bases stayed unmatched. CDR1 is SQVTM and CDR2 is ANQGSEA in the germline V gene. CDR3 loop: CSVEDTGTGAYEQYF. The CDR3 nucleotides read TGCAGCGTTGAAGACACCGGGACAGGAGCCTACGAGCAGTACTTC.

This clone was observed a few times. Different DNA sequences within this sample yield the same CDR3. The V call is TRBV5-1, the J call TRBJ2-2; TRBD1 matches at 7 bases. The germline CDR1 and CDR2 sequences are SGHRS and YFSETQ. V dropped 5 bases and J dropped 1; count of bases not matched to a gene: 2. The CDR3 loop spans 14 amino acids. CDR3 loop: CASRGTENTGELFF. CDR3 nucleotide sequence: TGCGCCAGCAGGGGGACAGAGAACACCGGGGAGCTGTTTTTT.

The V and J genes are TRBV18 and TRBJ1-4; a possible D gene is TRBD1 (5 bases). Germline assignment: CDR1 KGHSH and CDR2 LQKENI. This CDR3 has 15 amino acids. The V end was cut by 1 base, the J end by 4 bases, with 10 bases between. The CDR3 is CASSPLGRGNEKLFF. The CDR3 coding sequence is TGTGCCAGCTCACCACTAGGGAGGGGTAATGAAAAACTGTTTTTT.

The rearrangement links TRBV5-4 to TRBJ2-3; D is uncertain. Trimming shortened V by 0 bases and J by 1 base, and 6 bases separated the two germline ends. The CDR3 extends over 14 amino acids. Germline CDR1 reads SGHNT; CDR2 reads YYREEE (reference sequence). CDR3 loop: CASSLAQRTDTQYF. CDR3 nucleotide sequence: TGTGCCAGCAGCTTGGCCCAGCGCACAGATACGCAGTATTTT.

As to this clone: The junction departs from the called germline gene at one end, perhaps through a read error. V and J are TRBV7-7 and TRBJ1-3; 7 bases are shared with TRBD1. CDR1 and CDR2 (germline): SSHAT, FNYEAQ (reference sequence). The CDR3 runs 14 residues. The CDR3 is CASSPDRVGNTIYF. CDR3 nucleotides: TGTGCTAGCAGCCCCGACAGGGTTGGAAACACCATATATTTT.

CDR3 bases: TGTGCCACCAGCAGACCAAGTACAGGGACTGAAGCTTTCTTT. This sequence encodes CATSRPSTGTEAFF. The genes are TRBV15 and TRBJ1-1; D might be TRBD1 (6 bases). The V end was cut by 2 bases, the J end by 5 bases, with 12 bases between. In germline, CDR1 is LNHNV, CDR2 YYDKDF (reference sequence). The CDR3 is made up of 14 amino acids.

The V gene is TRBV19, the J gene TRBJ2-1; D may be TRBD2 (5 bases). V lost 7 bases, J lost 0 bases, and 13 bases lay in between. CDR3 length: 15 amino acids. CDR1 is LNHDA and CDR2 is SQIVND in the germline V gene (reference sequence). The CDR3: CASTPGGSSYNEQFF. The DNA for the CDR3 is TGTGCCAGTACCCCCGGTGGGAGCTCCTACAATGAGCAGTTCTTC.

The CDR3 DNA reads as TGTGCCAGTAGTTGGGTTTACAATGAGCAGTTCTTC. Translating gives CASSWVYNEQFF. The chain recombines TRBV19 with TRBJ2-1; D not resolved. V lost 5 bases and J 4 bases, leaving 6 bases between the germline ends. In germline, CDR1 is LNHDA, CDR2 SQIVND (reference sequence). CDR3 length: 12 amino acids.

This chain links TRBV6-1 with TRBJ1-4; tentatively, D is TRBD1 (6 bases). The CDR3 totals 14 residues. V shed 6 bases and J shed 8 bases, with 16 bases lying between them. Germline V gene sequence: CDR1 MNHNS, CDR2 SASEGT. The CDR3 spells CASRDSFTQEKLFF. Written as DNA, the CDR3 is TGTGCCAGCAGGGACAGCTTTACCCAGGAAAAACTGTTTTTT.

This chain connects TRBV7-2 to TRBJ1-1, with TRBD1 as a possible D gene (5 bases). Germline V CDR1 and CDR2: SGHTA, FQGNSA. V shed 2 bases and J shed 4 bases, with 11 bases lying between them. CDR3 length: 14 amino acids. As DNA, the CDR3 is TGTGCCAGCAGCTTACGCGGGGGGGTCACTGAAGCTTTCTTT. Amino acid sequence: CASSLRGGVTEAFF.

The chain uses TRBV2 and TRBJ2-5; 9 bases agree with TRBD1. Looked up from germline, CDR1 is SNHLY and CDR2 is FYNNEI. This CDR3 contains 15 residues. After removal of 4 bases from V and 5 bases from J, the junction contained 8 bases not matched to a gene. In nucleotides, the CDR3 is TGTGCCAGCAGTGCGGGACAGGGTGTGAGGGAGACCCAGTACTTC. It yields the protein CASSAGQGVRETQYF.